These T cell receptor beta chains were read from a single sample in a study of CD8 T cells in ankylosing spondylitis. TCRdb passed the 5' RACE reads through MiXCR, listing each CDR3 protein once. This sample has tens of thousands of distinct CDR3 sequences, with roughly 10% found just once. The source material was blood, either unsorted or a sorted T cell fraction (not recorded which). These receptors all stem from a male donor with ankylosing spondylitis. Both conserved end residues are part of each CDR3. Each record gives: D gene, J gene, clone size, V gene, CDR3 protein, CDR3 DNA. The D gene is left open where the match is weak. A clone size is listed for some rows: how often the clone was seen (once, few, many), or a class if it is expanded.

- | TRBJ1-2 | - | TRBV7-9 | CASSLTALGYGYTF | TGTGCCAGCAGCCTGACAGCCCTAGGCTATGGCTACACCTTC
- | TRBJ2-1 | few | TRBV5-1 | CASSLEGRGHLIYNEQFF | TGCGCCAGCAGCTTGGAGGGGCGAGGACACCTGATCTACAATGAGCAGTTCTTC
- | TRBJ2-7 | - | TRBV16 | CASSHLYEQYF | TGTGCCAGCAGCCATCTTTACGAGCAGTACTTC
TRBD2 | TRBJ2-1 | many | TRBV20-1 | CSAWSGGELADYNEQFF | TGCAGTGCGTGGAGTGGGGGGGAACTAGCGGACTACAATGAGCAGTTCTTC
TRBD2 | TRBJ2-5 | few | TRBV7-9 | CASSLEALSGDQKTQYF | TGTGCCAGCAGCTTAGAGGCACTCAGCGGGGATCAAAAGACCCAGTACTTC
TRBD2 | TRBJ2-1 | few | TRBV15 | CATSGSGNSYNEQFF | TGTGCCACCAGCGGTAGCGGGAACTCCTACAATGAGCAGTTCTTC
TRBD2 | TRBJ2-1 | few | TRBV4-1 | CASSPLGVAGYNEQFF | TGCGCCAGCAGCCCTCTGGGTGTAGCGGGCTACAATGAGCAGTTCTTC
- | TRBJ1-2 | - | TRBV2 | CASSEVKSYGYTF | TGTGCCAGCAGTGAAGTCAAAAGCTATGGCTACACCTTC
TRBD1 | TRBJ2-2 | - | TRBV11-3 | CASSFTGGAITGELFF | TGTGCCAGCAGCTTCACAGGGGGCGCGATAACCGGGGAGCTGTTTTTT
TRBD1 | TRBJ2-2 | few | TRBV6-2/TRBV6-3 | CASSPRPGQGVPGELFF | TGTGCCAGCAGTCCGCGACCGGGACAGGGGGTTCCCGGGGAGCTGTTTTTT
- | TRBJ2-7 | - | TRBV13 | CASSSSLGSPDTAYEQYF | TGTGCCAGCAGCTCCAGCTTAGGGTCTCCGGACACCGCCTACGAGCAGTACTTC
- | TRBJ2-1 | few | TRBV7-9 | CASNSPTEQFF | TGTGCCAGCAACTCGCCGACCGAGCAGTTCTTC
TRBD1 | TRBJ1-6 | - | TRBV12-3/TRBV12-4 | CTSSLSRGLYSPLHF | TGTACCAGCAGTTTATCTAGGGGGCTATATTCACCCCTCCACTTT
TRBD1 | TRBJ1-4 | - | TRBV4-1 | CASSYRDSNEKLFF | TGCGCCAGCAGTTACCGGGACAGTAATGAAAAACTGTTTTTT
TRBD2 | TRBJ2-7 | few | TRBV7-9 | CASSFGGSNEQYF | TGTGCCAGCAGCTTCGGCGGGAGCAACGAGCAGTACTTC
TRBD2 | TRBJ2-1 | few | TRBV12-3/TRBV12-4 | CASSQTSGSSYNEQFF | TGTGCCAGCAGCCAGACGAGCGGGAGCTCCTACAATGAGCAGTTCTTC
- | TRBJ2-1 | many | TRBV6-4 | CASSDRDNNEQFF | TGTGCCAGCAGTGACCGGGACAACAATGAGCAGTTCTTC
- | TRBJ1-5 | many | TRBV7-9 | CASSIDSNQPQHF | TGTGCCAGCAGCATTGATAGCAATCAGCCCCAGCATTTT
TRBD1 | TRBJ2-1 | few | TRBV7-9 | CAGRAGGNEQFF | TGTGCCGGCAGGGCAGGGGGCAATGAGCAGTTCTTC
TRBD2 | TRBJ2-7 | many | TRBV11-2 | CASSWGGGIYEQYF | TGTGCCAGCAGCTGGGGCGGGGGGATCTACGAGCAGTACTTC
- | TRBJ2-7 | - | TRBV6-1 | CASNLLSTRSYEQYF | TGTGCCAGCAACCTACTCTCGACTAGGAGCTACGAGCAGTACTTC
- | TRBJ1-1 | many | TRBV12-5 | CASALTPSDEHTEAFF | TGTGCTAGTGCCCTCACCCCCAGCGACGAGCACACTGAAGCTTTCTTT
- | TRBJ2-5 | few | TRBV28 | CASSDRRLQETQYF | TGTGCCAGCAGCGATCGCAGGCTCCAAGAGACCCAGTACTTC
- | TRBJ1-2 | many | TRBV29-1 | CSVPGGPAVNYGYTF | TGCAGCGTTCCCGGTGGCCCCGCTGTTAACTATGGCTACACCTTC
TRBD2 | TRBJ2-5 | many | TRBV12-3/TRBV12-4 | CASSLTSGGETQYF | TGTGCCAGCAGTCTGACTAGCGGAGGGGAGACCCAGTACTTC
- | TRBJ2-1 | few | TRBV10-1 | CASCEYGYDNEHFF | TGCGCCAGCTGTGAGTACGGATACGACAATGAGCATTTCTTC
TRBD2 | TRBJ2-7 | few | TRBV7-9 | CASSSAGLAGVEQYF | TGTGCCAGCAGCTCGGCAGGGCTAGCGGGAGTCGAGCAGTACTTC
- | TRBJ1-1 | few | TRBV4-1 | CASSQDPKGTEAFF | TGCGCCAGCAGCCAAGATCCTAAGGGGACTGAAGCTTTCTTT